This TCR beta chain was sequenced in a study of T-cell memory formation after mild COVID-19. Study outcomes and limitations: Day 37-peaking second-wave clones had unconfirmed SARS-CoV-2 specificity. CD4/CD8 balance held among clones contracting day 15 to 85, and later expanders leaned CD4+. Pre-infection memory already had some responding clones, implying cross-reactive memory joined.

V was pared by 6 bases and J by 9 bases, with 24 bases between. Germline CDR1 reads LGHNT; CDR2 reads FRNRAP. CDR3 length: 16 amino acids. As concerns this clonotype: Its specificity is not known.

TCR alpha and TCR beta cDNA libraries carrying sample barcodes and UMIs came from 5'RACE with constant-segment primers. TCRdb reprocessed the 5' RACE reads via MiXCR and lists one record per CDR3 protein. This table has 260,000 or so distinct CDR3 sequences, roughly 17% appearing once. Sequenced input: PBMCs or a T cell subset sorted from them (not recorded which). V and J are TRBV12-5 and TRBJ2-1; TRBD2 might be the D (5 bases). The receptor comes from a man aged 18 to 30 who had mild COVID-19 (a few samples of this study predate the infection). Cell type and time point are not known. The CDR3 sequence: CASGRGIRALSGEQFF. In DNA form, the CDR3 reads TGTGCTAGTGGCCGAGGAATCCGGGCCCTCAGCGGTGAGCAGTTCTTC.